This T cell receptor (beta chain) was observed in a study of regulatory T cells in long-lasting Graves disease. The CDR3 has 12 amino acids. The V gene lost 4 bases and the J gene lost 14 bases, with 17 bases spanning the gap. The germline V gene has CDR1 SGHNT and CDR2 YENEEA. Time point reported: newly diagnosed GD, antithyroid drugs for less than 3 months. The TCR library used RNA extracted from PBMCs. For TCR beta, libraries came from iRepertoire HTBI primers and Arm-PCR of CDR3 regions. TCRdb passed the multiplex PCR reads through MiXCR, listing each CDR3 protein once. Here the sample spans 450,000 to 700,000 distinct CDR3 sequences, roughly 14% being singletons. Ten or more counts support this clonotype. Another study also made use of these data, one on T cells in Graves' hyperthyroidism and ophthalmopathy.

The V and J genes are TRBV11-3 and TRBJ1-2; D gene uncertain. The sample in question was peripheral blood mononuclear cells (PBMCs), obtained at new diagnosis, from a patient treated with antithyroid drugs. This clonotype originated in a man aged 30 to 39 with Graves disease. The CDR3 coding sequence is TGTGCCAGCAGCTCAATCGCGGGCCAGCAGACCTTC. Its translation: CASSSIAGQQTF.